This TCR beta chain derives from a study of blood T cell repertoires in COVID-19. Study in general: COVID-19 samples collected from the United States, Italy and Spain covered acute and convalescent phases. Sources were T cells, B-cell-depleted T cells, or PBMCs; the material itself was cDNA or gDNA.

In the original processing: Amplification with reference gene primers provided the estimates of nucleated cell counts. Using immunoSEQ multiplex PCR, the repertoire was profiled, and TCRdb retains in-frame clones only, with some absent. That table gives V, J and clone size, and the DNA gave D and trimming. This table has 250,000 to 300,000 clones, approximately 81% appearing once. The V gene end was trimmed by 7 bases and the J gene end by 5 bases; junction bases not matched to a gene: 2. Per germline, CDR1 LNHDA and CDR2 SQIVND (reference sequence). The CDR3 is made up of 12 amino acids. The source is a woman aged 55-69 years with active or convalescent COVID-19. The specimen was peripheral blood. This rearrangement joins TRBV19 to TRBJ2-1, with 7 bases matching TRBD1. The CDR3 loop is CASTGTDNEQFF. In DNA, the CDR3 is TGTGCCAGTACAGGGACAGACAATGAGCAGTTCTTC.